The clone carrying this TCR beta chain was seen a handful of times. Its antigen is undetermined. Generation of TCR beta libraries employed quantitative 5'-RACE incorporating molecular barcodes. TCRdb recomputed calls from the 5' RACE reads with MiXCR, one row per CDR3 protein. This table has about 260,000 distinct CDR3 sequences, around 19% appearing once. V was pared by 2 bases and J by 7 bases, with 2 bases of the junction left unmatched. The CDR3 is made up of 14 amino acids. The sample belongs to a study of CD8 T cells in ankylosing spondylitis. Study results and limitations: Reports of some motif variants in reactive arthritis synovial fluid and blood predate this one.

The TCR comes from a male donor with ankylosing spondylitis or in good health (not recorded which). This sequence joins TRBV12-3 or TRBV12-4 and TRBJ2-1; 10 nucleotides align to TRBD2. Sequencing was performed on blood, either unsorted or a sorted T cell fraction (not recorded which). This CDR3 is CASSLSGGANEQFF. The DNA for the CDR3 is TGTGCCAGCAGTTTAAGCGGGGGGGCAAATGAGCAGTTCTTC.